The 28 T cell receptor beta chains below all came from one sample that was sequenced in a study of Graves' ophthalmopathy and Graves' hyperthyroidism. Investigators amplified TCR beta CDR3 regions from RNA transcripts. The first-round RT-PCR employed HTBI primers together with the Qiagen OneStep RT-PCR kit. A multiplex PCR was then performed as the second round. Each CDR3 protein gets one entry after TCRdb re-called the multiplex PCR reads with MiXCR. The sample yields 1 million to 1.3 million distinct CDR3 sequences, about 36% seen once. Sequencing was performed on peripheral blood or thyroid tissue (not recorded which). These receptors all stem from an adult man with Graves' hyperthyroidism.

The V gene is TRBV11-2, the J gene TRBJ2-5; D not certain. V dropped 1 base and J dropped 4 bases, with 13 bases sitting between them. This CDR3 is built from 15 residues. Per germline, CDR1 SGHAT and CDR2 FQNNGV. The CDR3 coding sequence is TGTGCCAGCAGCTTAGCGCTTCATCCCGTAGAGACCCAGTACTTC. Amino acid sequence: CASSLALHPVETQYF.

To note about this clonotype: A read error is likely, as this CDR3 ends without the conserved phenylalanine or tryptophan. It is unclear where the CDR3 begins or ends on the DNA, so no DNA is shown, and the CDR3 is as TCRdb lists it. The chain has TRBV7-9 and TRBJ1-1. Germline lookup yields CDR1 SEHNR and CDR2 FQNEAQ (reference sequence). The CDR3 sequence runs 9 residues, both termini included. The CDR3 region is CASRPNADS.

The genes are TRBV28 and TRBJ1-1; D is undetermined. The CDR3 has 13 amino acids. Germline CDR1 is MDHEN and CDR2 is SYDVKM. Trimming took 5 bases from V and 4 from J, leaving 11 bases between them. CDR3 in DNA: TGTGCCAGCAGTCTTCTATGGGGCACTGAAGCTTTCTTT. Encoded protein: CASSLLWGTEAFF.

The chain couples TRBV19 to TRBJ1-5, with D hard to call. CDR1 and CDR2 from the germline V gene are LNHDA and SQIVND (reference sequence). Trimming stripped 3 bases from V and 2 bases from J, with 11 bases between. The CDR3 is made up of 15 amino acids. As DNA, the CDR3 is TGTGCCAGTAGTATGTCTCTCCGCGGCAATCAGCCCCAGCATTTT. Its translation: CASSMSLRGNQPQHF. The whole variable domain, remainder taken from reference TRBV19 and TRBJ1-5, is DGGITQSPKYLFRKEGQNVTLSCEQNLNHDAMYWYRQDPGQGLRLIYYSQIVNDFQKGDIAEGYSVSREKKESFPLTVTSAQKNPTAFYLCASSMSLRGNQPQHFGDGTRLSIL.

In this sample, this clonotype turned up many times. CDR3 loop: CASSRTTGQSSNQPQHF. As DNA, the CDR3 is TGTGCCAGTAGTAGAACCACGGGACAGAGTAGCAATCAGCCCCAGCATTTT. The chain uses TRBV19 and TRBJ1-5; 7 nucleotides match TRBD1. The CDR3 loop spans 17 amino acids. Germline trimming cut 4 bases from V and 0 bases from J; bases unmatched to any gene: 9. From germline, CDR1 is LNHDA and CDR2 SQIVND (reference sequence).

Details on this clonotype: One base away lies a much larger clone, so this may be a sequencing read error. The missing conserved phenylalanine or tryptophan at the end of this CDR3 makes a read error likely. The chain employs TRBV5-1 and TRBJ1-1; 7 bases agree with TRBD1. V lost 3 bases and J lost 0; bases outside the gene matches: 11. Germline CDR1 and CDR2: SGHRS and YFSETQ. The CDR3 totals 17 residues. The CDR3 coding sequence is TGCGCCAGCAGCTCCAGGGGGATGCAGTGGATGAACACTGAAGCTTTCTCT. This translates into CASSSRGMQWMNTEAFS.

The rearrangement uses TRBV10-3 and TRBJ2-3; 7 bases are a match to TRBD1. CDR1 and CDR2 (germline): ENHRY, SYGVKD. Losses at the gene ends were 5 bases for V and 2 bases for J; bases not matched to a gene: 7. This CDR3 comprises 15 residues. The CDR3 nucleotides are TGTGCCATCAGTTACTCGGGACAGAACACAGATACGCAGTATTTT. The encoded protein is CAISYSGQNTDTQYF.

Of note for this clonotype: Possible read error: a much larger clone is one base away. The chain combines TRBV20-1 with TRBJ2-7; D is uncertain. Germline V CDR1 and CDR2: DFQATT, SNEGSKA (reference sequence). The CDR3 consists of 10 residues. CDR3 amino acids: CSAQLSEQCF. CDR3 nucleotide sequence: TGCAGTGCTCAGCTTTCCGAGCAGTGCTTC.

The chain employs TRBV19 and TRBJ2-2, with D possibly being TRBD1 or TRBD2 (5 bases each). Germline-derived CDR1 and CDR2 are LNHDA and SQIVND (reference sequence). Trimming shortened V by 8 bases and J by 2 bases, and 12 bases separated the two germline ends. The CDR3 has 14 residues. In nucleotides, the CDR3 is TGTGCCAGTGAGGGGAGACAAAACACCGGGGAGCTGTTTTTT. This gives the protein CASEGRQNTGELFF.

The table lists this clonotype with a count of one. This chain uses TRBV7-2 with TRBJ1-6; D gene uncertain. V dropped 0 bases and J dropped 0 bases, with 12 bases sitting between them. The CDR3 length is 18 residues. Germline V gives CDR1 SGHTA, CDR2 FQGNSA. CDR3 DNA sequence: TGTGCCAGCAGCTTAGCGGGCGGCGGATACTCCTATAATTCACCCCTCCACTTT. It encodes CASSLAGGGYSYNSPLHF.

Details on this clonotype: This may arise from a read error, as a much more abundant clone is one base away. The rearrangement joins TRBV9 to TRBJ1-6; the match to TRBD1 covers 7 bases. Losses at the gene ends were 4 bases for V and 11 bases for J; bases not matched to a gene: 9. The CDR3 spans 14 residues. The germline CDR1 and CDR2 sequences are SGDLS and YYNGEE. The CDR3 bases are TGTGCCAGCAGCCGCGAGACAGGGTCTCCACCCCTCCACTTT. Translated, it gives CASSRETGSPPLHF.

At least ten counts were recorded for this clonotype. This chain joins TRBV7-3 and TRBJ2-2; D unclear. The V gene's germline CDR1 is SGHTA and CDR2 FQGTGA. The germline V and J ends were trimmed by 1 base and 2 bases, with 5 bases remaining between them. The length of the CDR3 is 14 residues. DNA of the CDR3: TGTGCCAGCAGCTTAAGGTCAAACACCGGGGAGCTGTTTTTT. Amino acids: CASSLRSNTGELFF.

CDR3 DNA sequence: TGTGCCATCAGTGGGAGGACAGATTTCGCTGAAGCTTTCTTT. This gives the protein CAISGRTDFAEAFF. The V and J genes are TRBV10-3 and TRBJ1-1; perhaps TRBD1 as D (6 bases). The V and J ends lost 4 bases and 6 bases respectively, with 15 bases between them. The CDR3 extends over 14 amino acids. The germline V gene has CDR1 ENHRY and CDR2 SYGVKD.

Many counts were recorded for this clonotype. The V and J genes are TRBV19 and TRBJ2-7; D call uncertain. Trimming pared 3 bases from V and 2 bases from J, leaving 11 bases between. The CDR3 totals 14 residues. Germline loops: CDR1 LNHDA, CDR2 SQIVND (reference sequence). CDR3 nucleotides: TGTGCCAGTAGTATTGGAAACTACCCCTACGAGCAGTACTTC. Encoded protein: CASSIGNYPYEQYF.

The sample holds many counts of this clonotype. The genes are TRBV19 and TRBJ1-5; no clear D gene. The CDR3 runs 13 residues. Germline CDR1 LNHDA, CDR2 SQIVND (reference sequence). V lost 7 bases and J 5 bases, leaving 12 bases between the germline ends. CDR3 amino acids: CASTKESHQPQHF. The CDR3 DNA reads TGTGCCAGTACAAAGGAGAGTCATCAGCCCCAGCATTTT.

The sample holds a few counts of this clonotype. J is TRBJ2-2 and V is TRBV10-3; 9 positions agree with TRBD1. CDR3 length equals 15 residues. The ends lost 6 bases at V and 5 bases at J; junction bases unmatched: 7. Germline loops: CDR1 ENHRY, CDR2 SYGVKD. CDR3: CAIRAQGARTGELFF. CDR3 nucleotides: TGTGCCATCAGGGCACAGGGGGCGAGGACCGGGGAGCTGTTTTTT.

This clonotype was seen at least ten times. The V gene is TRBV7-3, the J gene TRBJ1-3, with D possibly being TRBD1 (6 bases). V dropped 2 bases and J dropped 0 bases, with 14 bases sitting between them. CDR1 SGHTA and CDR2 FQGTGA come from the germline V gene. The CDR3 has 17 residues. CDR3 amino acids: CASSLGSGASSGNTIYF. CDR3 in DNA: TGTGCCAGCAGCTTAGGCTCAGGGGCAAGCTCTGGAAACACCATATATTTT.

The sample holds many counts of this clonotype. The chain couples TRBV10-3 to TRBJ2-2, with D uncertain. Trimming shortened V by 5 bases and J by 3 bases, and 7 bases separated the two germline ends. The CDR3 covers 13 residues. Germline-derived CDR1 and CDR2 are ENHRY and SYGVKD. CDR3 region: CAISPRDTGELFF. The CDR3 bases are TGTGCCATCAGTCCACGGGACACCGGGGAGCTGTTTTTT.

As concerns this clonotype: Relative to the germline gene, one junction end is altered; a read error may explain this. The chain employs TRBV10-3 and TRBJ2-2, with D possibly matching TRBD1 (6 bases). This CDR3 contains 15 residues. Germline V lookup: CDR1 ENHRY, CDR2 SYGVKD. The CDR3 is CAISDRGRNTGELFF. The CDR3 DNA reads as TGTGCCATCAGTGACAGGGGCCGGAACACTGGGGAGCTGTTTTTT.

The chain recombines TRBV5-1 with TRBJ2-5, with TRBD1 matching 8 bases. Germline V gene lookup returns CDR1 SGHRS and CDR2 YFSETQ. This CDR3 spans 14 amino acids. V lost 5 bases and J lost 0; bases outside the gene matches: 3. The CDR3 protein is CASRLDRDQETQYF. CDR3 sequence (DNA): TGCGCCAGCAGGCTGGACAGGGACCAAGAGACCCAGTACTTC.

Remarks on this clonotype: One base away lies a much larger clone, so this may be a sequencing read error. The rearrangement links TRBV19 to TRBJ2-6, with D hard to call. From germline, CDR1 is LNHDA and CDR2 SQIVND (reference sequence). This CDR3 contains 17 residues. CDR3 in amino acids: CTSSHYPIPSGANVLTF. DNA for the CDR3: TGTACCAGTAGCCACTACCCCATACCCTCTGGGGCCAACGTCCTGACTTTC.

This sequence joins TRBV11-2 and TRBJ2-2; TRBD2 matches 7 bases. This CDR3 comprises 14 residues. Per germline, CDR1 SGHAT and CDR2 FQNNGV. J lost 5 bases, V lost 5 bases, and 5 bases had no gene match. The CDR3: CASSAILATGELFF. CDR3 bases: TGTGCCAGCAGCGCCATACTAGCGACCGGGGAGCTGTTTTTT.

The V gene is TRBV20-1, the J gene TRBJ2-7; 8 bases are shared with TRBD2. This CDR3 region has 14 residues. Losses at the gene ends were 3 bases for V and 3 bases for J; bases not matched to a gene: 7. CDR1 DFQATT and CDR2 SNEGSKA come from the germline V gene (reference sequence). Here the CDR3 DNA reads TGCAGTGCTAGTCCAGCGGGGGCTTTCTACGAGCAGTACTTC. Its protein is CSASPAGAFYEQYF.

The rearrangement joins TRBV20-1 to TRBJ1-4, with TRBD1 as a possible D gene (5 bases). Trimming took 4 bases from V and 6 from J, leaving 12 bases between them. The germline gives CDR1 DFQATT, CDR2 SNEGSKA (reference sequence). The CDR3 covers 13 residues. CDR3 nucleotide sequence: TGCAGTGCTAAATGGGGGGTGTATGAAAAACTGTTTTTT. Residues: CSAKWGVYEKLFF.

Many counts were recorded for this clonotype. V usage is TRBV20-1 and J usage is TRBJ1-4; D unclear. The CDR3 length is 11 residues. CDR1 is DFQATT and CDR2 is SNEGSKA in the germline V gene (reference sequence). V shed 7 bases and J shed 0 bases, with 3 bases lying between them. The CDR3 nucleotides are TGCAGTGGTACAACTAATGAAAAACTGTTTTTT. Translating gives CSGTTNEKLFF.

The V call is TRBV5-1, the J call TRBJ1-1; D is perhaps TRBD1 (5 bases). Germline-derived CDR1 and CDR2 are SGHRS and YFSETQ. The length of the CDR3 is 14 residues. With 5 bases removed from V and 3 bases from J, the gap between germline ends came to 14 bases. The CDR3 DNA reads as TGCGCCAGCAGAGGGGAGAGTCCCTACACTGAAGCTTTCTTT. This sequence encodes CASRGESPYTEAFF.

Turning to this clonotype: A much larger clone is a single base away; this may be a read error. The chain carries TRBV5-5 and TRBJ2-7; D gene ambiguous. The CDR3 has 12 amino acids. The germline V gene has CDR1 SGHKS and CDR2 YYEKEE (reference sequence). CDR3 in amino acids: CAGSTRSGEQYF. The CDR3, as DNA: TGTGCCGGCAGCACTCGTTCGGGCGAGCAGTACTTC.

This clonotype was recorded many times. The CDR3: CASSQEEGAAEQYF. CDR3 DNA: TGCGCCAGCAGCCAAGAGGAGGGGGCGGCCGAGCAGTACTTC. The chain joins TRBV4-1 to TRBJ2-7, with D possibly being TRBD1 (7 bases). Germline-derived CDR1 and CDR2 are MGHRA and YSYEKL. V was trimmed by 0 bases and J by 6 bases, leaving 12 bases between them. The CDR3 runs to 14 residues.